This section outlines one T cell receptor beta chain sequence together with its context. The repertoire was sequenced with immunoSEQ multiplex PCR; TCRdb's copy has only in-frame clones and lacks some. The data hold 300,000 to 400,000 clones, with 88% observed a single time. Participants came from some 23 US areas, aged roughly 18 to 89 years. The CDR3 is made up of 16 amino acids. Trimming cost V 3 bases and J 8 bases, with 22 bases left between them. The germline CDR1 and CDR2 sequences are SNHLY and FYNNEI. The data derive from a study of blood T cell repertoires in COVID-19. The receptor was derived from a woman between 25 and 40 years old with acute COVID-19. The sequenced material came from PBMCs or T cells enriched from blood (not recorded which). The genes are TRBV2 and TRBJ1-2, with D unclear. CDR3 sequence reads: CASSDPGKLMLSGYTF. As DNA, the CDR3 is TGTGCCAGCAGTGACCCGGGAAAACTCATGCTATCGGGCTACACCTTC.